Listed below are T cell receptor beta chains from one sample, sequenced in a study of beta chain features in type 1 diabetes. This table comes from immunoSEQ multiplex PCR, and its TCRdb copy is limited to in-frame clones, with some not included. The profile shows about 330,000 clones, roughly 11% of them singletons. The sequencing input was naive CD4+ T cells from blood. These receptors all stem from a woman younger than 45 in good health. The CDR3 runs from the conserved cysteine through the conserved F or W. A D gene is named only where the DNA matches it firmly. The listing skips clone size in some rows; elsewhere it reads once, few, many or a size class.

j_call	v_call	d_call	clone_size	cdr3_nt	cdr3_aa
TRBJ1-1	TRBV6-5	-	-	TGTGCCAGCAGTTTGGGACACTCGAACACTGAAGCTTTCTTT	CASSLGHSNTEAFF
TRBJ2-1	TRBV27	TRBD2	few	TGTGCCAGCGTGGGACTAGCGGGAGCTTACAATGAGCAGTTCTTC	CASVGLAGAYNEQFF
TRBJ2-1	TRBV11-2	TRBD2	-	TGTGCCAGCAGCTTAGATATCACTAGCGGGGCCTACAATGAGCAGTTCTTC	CASSLDITSGAYNEQFF
TRBJ2-7	TRBV28	-	few	TGTGCCAGCAGCAACCAGTACGAGCAGTACTTC	CASSNQYEQYF
TRBJ2-5	TRBV6-5	TRBD2	-	TGTGCCAGCAGGTCTAGCGGGAGGTCCGGGACCCAGTACTTC	CASRSSGRSGTQYF
TRBJ1-1	TRBV25-1	TRBD1	few	TGTGCCAGCAGTGGGTGGACAGGGAACACTGAAGCTTTCTTT	CASSGWTGNTEAFF
TRBJ1-5	TRBV18	-	few	TGTGCCAGCTCCCCGCGGGACAATCAGCCCCAGCATTTT	CASSPRDNQPQHF
TRBJ2-7	TRBV6-6	TRBD2	-	TGTGCCAGCAGTTACCGGACTAGCGGGAACTACGAGCAGTACTTC	CASSYRTSGNYEQYF
TRBJ2-1	TRBV18	TRBD2	-	TGTGCCAGCTATAGGACTAGCGGGAGTATCAATGAGCAGTTCTTC	CASYRTSGSINEQFF
TRBJ2-5	TRBV27	TRBD2	-	TGTGCCAGCAGTTTAGCGGGAGGGAGAGAGACCCAGTACTTC	CASSLAGGRETQYF
TRBJ2-5	TRBV23-1	-	few	TGCGCCAGCAGTCAATCCCCGAGGAGGCAAGAGACCCAGTACTTC	CASSQSPRRQETQYF
TRBJ2-2	TRBV5-4	-	-	TGTGCCAGCAGCTCCCAACTTGGAGAAGCGGTAGATAACACCGGGGAGCTGTTTTTT	CASSSQLGEAVDNTGELFF
TRBJ2-5	TRBV5-1	-	few	TGCGCCAGCAGCCGAATAGGCCAGGGGCGAGAGACCCAGTACTTC	CASSRIGQGRETQYF
TRBJ2-1	TRBV11-3	TRBD2	few	TGTGCCAGCAGCTTAGCCTCTCTAGCGGGAGGGGGAAATGAGCAGTTCTTC	CASSLASLAGGGNEQFF
TRBJ2-3	TRBV28	TRBD2	-	TGTGCCAGCAAACCGGGGGTAGCGGGAGATACGCAGTATTTT	CASKPGVAGDTQYF
TRBJ2-7	TRBV7-9	TRBD2	few	TGTGCCAGCAGCTTAGAGAATAGGGTGGCTAGCGGGAACTACGAGCAGTACTTC	CASSLENRVASGNYEQYF
TRBJ2-7	TRBV29-1	TRBD2	-	TGCAGCGTTGTCCGACTAGCGGGAGGAGTTTACGAGCAGTACTTC	CSVVRLAGGVYEQYF
TRBJ2-3	TRBV23-1	TRBD2	few	TGCGCCAGCAGTCAGCCGGGACTAGCGGGAGGGAAAAGCACAGATACGCAGTATTTT	CASSQPGLAGGKSTDTQYF
TRBJ2-3	TRBV5-1	TRBD2	few	TGCGCCAGCAGTCGGACTAGCGGCACAGATACGCAGTATTTT	CASSRTSGTDTQYF
TRBJ2-3	TRBV29-1	TRBD1	few	TGCAGCGTCGGGACAGAAAAAGATACGCAGTATTTT	CSVGTEKDTQYF
TRBJ1-5	TRBV9	TRBD1	-	TGTGCCAGCAGCGTAAGGACAGGGGGCAGCAATCAGCCCCAGCATTTT	CASSVRTGGSNQPQHF
TRBJ2-7	TRBV28	TRBD2	-	TGTGCCAGCAGAACCGGGGGGTTCTACGAGCAGTACTTC	CASRTGGFYEQYF
TRBJ1-2	TRBV29-1	-	many	TGCAGCGTTGAAGGATCAGGCCGTGGCTACACCTTC	CSVEGSGRGYTF
TRBJ1-1	TRBV7-9	-	-	TGTGCCAGCAGCTCGCAGGTTATGAACACTGAAGCTTTCTTT	CASSSQVMNTEAFF
TRBJ2-5	TRBV5-6	-	few	TGTGCCAGCAGCTTGATGTCAGGGTGGGAGACCCAGTACTTC	CASSLMSGWETQYF
TRBJ2-6	TRBV5-1	TRBD1	once	TGCGCCAGCAGCTTAAAACAGGGGGAAGGGGCCAACGTCCTGACTTTC	CASSLKQGEGANVLTF
TRBJ2-7	TRBV5-4	-	-	TGTGCCAGCAGCATCGCCACAGGAACCTACGAGCAGTACTTC	CASSIATGTYEQYF
TRBJ2-1	TRBV5-1	TRBD2	-	TGCGCCAGCAGCTTGATAGCGGGGTCGGACTACAATGAGCAGTTCTTC	CASSLIAGSDYNEQFF
TRBJ2-5	TRBV7-2	-	-	TGTGCCAGCAGCTTAGCTCGAACAGGGACCCAAGAGACCCAGTACTTC	CASSLARTGTQETQYF
TRBJ1-1	TRBV6-5	TRBD1	-	TGTGCCAGCAGTTACACCCGGACAGGGGCGAGGACTGAAGCTTTCTTT	CASSYTRTGARTEAFF
TRBJ2-4	TRBV29-1	-	-	TGCAGCGCCTCCCGGCGGGACCCAAACATTCAGTACTTC	CSASRRDPNIQYF
TRBJ2-1	TRBV5-1	-	-	TGCGCCAGCAGCGTAGACTTCAGCTCCTACAATGAGCAGTTCTTC	CASSVDFSSYNEQFF
TRBJ2-1	TRBV6-5	TRBD2	few	TGTGCCAGCAGTACGGGGACTAGCACTGAGCAGTTCTTC	CASSTGTSTEQFF
TRBJ2-7	TRBV28	-	few	TGTGCCAGCAGTTTACGGGCGGGAATTCACCACGAGCAGTACTTC	CASSLRAGIHHEQYF
TRBJ2-1	TRBV30	-	few	TGTGCCTGGAGTGCGCGGACAGCTTTCTACAATGAGCAGTTCTTC	CAWSARTAFYNEQFF
TRBJ2-1	TRBV28	-	few	TGTGCCAGCAGTCTACGGGGGGCTCGAGGTTACAATGAGCAGTTCTTC	CASSLRGARGYNEQFF
TRBJ2-3	TRBV29-1	TRBD2	few	TGCAGCGTTGAAGAGGGAGGGGTAGATACGCAGTATTTT	CSVEEGGVDTQYF
TRBJ2-3	TRBV5-6	TRBD2	few	TGTGCCAGCAGCTTCGGGACTAGCGGGAGTTTCGGCACAGATACGCAGTATTTT	CASSFGTSGSFGTDTQYF
TRBJ2-7	TRBV28	-	few	TGTGCCAGTACTTCCCCTACATACAGAACCACCTACGAGCAGTACTTC	CASTSPTYRTTYEQYF
TRBJ2-1	TRBV5-1	TRBD2	few	TGCGCCAGCAGCCCACACACCGGGACTAGCGAGAATGAGCAGTTCTTC	CASSPHTGTSENEQFF
TRBJ2-3	TRBV28	TRBD2	-	TGTGCCAGCAGCGCCATAGCGGGAGGGCTCGGGGGGACGCAGTATTTT	CASSAIAGGLGGTQYF
TRBJ2-5	TRBV6-1	TRBD2	few	TGTGCCAGCAGAGCAACTAGCGGCGGGGGGGAGACCCAGTACTTC	CASRATSGGGETQYF